Listed below are T cell receptor beta chains from one sample, sequenced in a study of cytomegalovirus exposure and HLA in healthy donors. Assay used: immunoSEQ multiplex PCR; TCRdb lists only in-frame clones, some missing. This sample has hundreds of thousands of clones, with around 80% found just once. The sequencing input was PBMCs. Receptors were obtained from a woman aged 55-70 years in good health and CMV-seropositive. The CDR3 runs from the conserved cysteine through the conserved F or W.

j_call: TRBJ2-7; v_call: TRBV28; cdr3_aa: CASSSTVYEQYF
j_call: TRBJ1-4; v_call: TRBV4-3; cdr3_aa: CASSLSPVNEKLFF
j_call: TRBJ1-6; v_call: TRBV7-9; cdr3_aa: CASSLEGTGSPLHF
j_call: TRBJ1-1; v_call: TRBV12-5; cdr3_aa: CASGRTHLKNTEAFF
j_call: TRBJ1-3; v_call: TRBV10-1; cdr3_aa: CASSESYRGSGNTIYF
j_call: TRBJ2-1; v_call: TRBV30; cdr3_aa: CAWSEARGAVSSYNEQFF
j_call: TRBJ2-7; v_call: TRBV19; cdr3_aa: CASREGTSGYEQYF
j_call: TRBJ1-1; v_call: TRBV7-9; cdr3_aa: CASSLNQGATEAFF
j_call: TRBJ2-3; v_call: TRBV19; cdr3_aa: CASSIEQGGTDTQYF
j_call: TRBJ2-1; v_call: TRBV30; cdr3_aa: CAWTTGTSGSRTGNEQFF
j_call: TRBJ2-7; v_call: TRBV2; cdr3_aa: CASSDRGEQYF
j_call: TRBJ2-3; v_call: TRBV19; cdr3_aa: CASSESGGQADTQYF
j_call: TRBJ2-3; v_call: TRBV5-1; cdr3_aa: CASSNSGGRVTDTQYF
j_call: TRBJ2-7; v_call: TRBV19; cdr3_aa: CASSITPSGDNTDEQYF